The 2 T cell receptor beta chains in this list originate from one sample, sequenced in a study of OX40 agonist ivuxolimab in advanced cancers. Measured with immunoSEQ multiplex PCR; TCRdb has only the in-frame clones, and not every one. The sample carries 30,000 to 45,000 clones, about 80% recorded once. Specimen: CD4+ or CD8+ T cells sorted from blood, collected in a trial of the OX40 agonist ivuxolimab. The receptor set was obtained from an adult with an advanced solid tumor such as melanoma, head and neck, liver or kidney cancer.

This clone has a handful of counts. This chain links TRBV4-1 with TRBJ2-5; 13 bases are shared with TRBD2. The CDR3 extends over 15 amino acids. Germline lookup yields CDR1 MGHRA and CDR2 YSYEKL. The J segment lost 3 bases and the V segment lost 6 bases, leaving 4 bases of the junction unmatched. Here the CDR3 DNA reads TGCGCCAGCAGTCATACTAGCGGGGGGGAAGAGACCCAGTACTTC. This translates into CASSHTSGGEETQYF.

The chain uses TRBV27 and TRBJ1-5; 8 positions match TRBD1. With V trimmed by 0 bases and J by 10 bases, 8 bases remained unmatched. Germline CDR1 MNHEY, CDR2 SMNVEV (reference sequence). The CDR3 is made up of 15 amino acids. Here the CDR3 reads CASSLSGQGISPQHF. Here the CDR3 DNA reads TGTGCCAGCAGTTTATCCGGACAGGGCATCAGTCCCCAGCATTTT.